Presented here are 4 T cell receptor beta chains from one specimen sequenced in a study of Ad26.COV2.S vaccination and SARS-CoV-2 variants. Profiled with immunoSEQ multiplex PCR; TCRdb holds only in-frame clones, not every one. The sample holds roughly 700,000 clones, around 90% seen once. The treatment denotes: 15 to 20 received Ad26.COV2.S at low or high dose, single or two shots; about 5 received placebo; per-sample allocation not given. After the first vaccine or placebo injection, samples were drawn on day 63. The starting material was peripheral blood, obtained in a trial of Ad26.COV2.S vaccine versus placebo. The receptors shown here come from a person between 18 and 65 years old who received the Ad26.COV2.S COVID-19 vaccine or a placebo.

CDR3 region: CASSFPAGGHQETQYF. The CDR3 DNA reads TGTGCCAGCAGCTTTCCGGCGGGGGGACACCAAGAGACCCAGTACTTC. The chain employs TRBV7-2 and TRBJ2-5; 8 bases fit TRBD2. Germline trimming cut 3 bases from V and 0 bases from J; bases unmatched to any gene: 6. The CDR3 length is 16 residues. Germline-derived CDR1 and CDR2 are SGHTA and FQGNSA.

J is TRBJ2-5 and V is TRBV15; D not certain. In germline, CDR1 is LNHNV, CDR2 YYDKDF (reference sequence). The CDR3 spans 13 residues. V lost 3 bases and J lost 5, with 10 bases in between. The CDR3 coding sequence is TGTGCCACCAGCAGGGGGTACCCGGAGACCCAGTACTTC. Its translation is CATSRGYPETQYF.

V usage is TRBV7-7 and J usage is TRBJ2-1; D possibly corresponds to TRBD2 (6 bases). V gave up 5 bases and J gave up 4 bases, with 18 bases separating them. Per the germline V gene, CDR1 is SSHAT and CDR2 is FNYEAQ (reference sequence). CDR3 length: 16 residues. This CDR3 is CASSLRNSGVYNEQFF. CDR3 in DNA: TGTGCCAGCAGCCTGAGAAATAGCGGAGTTTACAATGAGCAGTTCTTC. The full variable domain, completed using reference TRBV7-7 and TRBJ2-1, is GAGVSQSPRYKVTKRGQDVTLRCDPISSHATLYWYQQALGQGPEFLTYFNYEAQPDKSGLPSDRFSAERPEGSISTLTIQRTEQRDSAMYRCASSLRNSGVYNEQFFGPGTRLTVL.

The J gene is TRBJ2-1, the V gene TRBV7-9; 10 bases fit TRBD2. The germline V gene encodes CDR1 SEHNR and CDR2 FQNEAQ (reference sequence). V lost 5 bases to trimming and J lost 0 bases; unmatched junction nucleotides: 10. The CDR3 is 18 amino acids. In DNA, the CDR3 is TGTGCCAGCAGCCCGGGACTAGCGAGATGGAGCTCCTACAATGAGCAGTTCTTC. Its translation: CASSPGLARWSSYNEQFF.